Listed below are T cell receptor beta chains from one sample, sequenced in a study of type 1 and type 2 diabetes patients. TCRdb reprocessed the multiplex PCR reads with MiXCR, giving one entry per CDR3 protein. Among 250,000 or so distinct CDR3 sequences listed, over 45% were seen once. Sequencing input: peripheral blood mononuclear cells (PBMCs). The receptors stem from a man younger than 35 with type 2 diabetes. Each CDR3 is given with its conserved first and last residue. D genes are given only for firm matches. The size of a clone is reported for some rows only, either as once, few or many, or as a class for expanded clones.

D,length,V,J,size,CDR3,DNA
-,13,TRBV6-5,TRBJ2-1,once,CASSYSSPAKQFF,TGTGCCAGCAGTTACTCGTCTCCAGCCAAGCAGTTCTTC
TRBD1,14,TRBV27,TRBJ2-7,-,CASITTGGGYEQYF,TGTGCCAGCATTACAACAGGGGGCGGGTACGAGCAGTACTTC
-,13,TRBV30,TRBJ2-3,few,CAWRRHSTDTQYF,TGTGCCTGGAGACGTCACAGCACAGATACGCAGTATTTT
-,12,TRBV19,TRBJ1-5,few,CASSILGGPQHF,TGTGCCAGTAGTATACTGGGTGGGCCCCAGCATTTT
TRBD1,14,TRBV19,TRBJ2-7,-,CASSMRGQDYEQYF,TGTGCCAGTAGTATGAGGGGACAGGACTACGAGCAGTACTTC
-,13,TRBV13,TRBJ2-1,few,CASSYGPLNEQFF,TGTGCCAGCAGCTACGGACCTCTCAATGAGCAGTTCTTC
-,14,TRBV7-8,TRBJ1-2,many,CASSLAQQNYGYTF,TGTGCCAGCAGCTTAGCACAGCAGAACTATGGCTACACCTTC
-,16,TRBV14,TRBJ2-7,-,CASSRQGGGTRGEQYF,TGTGCCAGCAGTCGTCAGGGGGGCGGGACACGAGGAGAGCAGTACTTC
TRBD1,13,TRBV19,TRBJ2-7,-,CASSIRTGYEQYF,TGTGCCAGTAGTATCAGGACAGGGTACGAGCAGTACTTC
-,14,TRBV20-1,TRBJ2-7,-,CSASQLSRRYEQYF,TGCAGTGCTTCCCAGTTAAGCAGGAGATACGAGCAGTACTTC
TRBD2,18,TRBV19,TRBJ2-1,few,CASSIDEGAGGPYNEQFF,TGTGCCAGTAGTATAGATGAGGGAGCGGGGGGGCCTTACAATGAGCAGTTCTTC
-,14,TRBV7-8,TRBJ2-7,-,CASSLSQRAYEQYF,TGTGCCAGCAGCTTATCTCAGCGGGCCTACGAGCAGTACTTC
-,13,TRBV30,TRBJ1-1,-,CAWSRTVSGAAFF,TGTGCCTGGAGCCGGACAGTCTCTGGGGCAGCTTTCTTT
-,14,TRBV24-1,TRBJ2-7,-,CATSDFSGDNEQYF,TGTGCCACCAGTGATTTCTCGGGGGACAACGAGCAGTACTTC
-,15,TRBV27,TRBJ2-2,-,CASTSGRANTGELFF,TGTGCCAGCACCTCAGGACGGGCGAACACCGGGGAGCTGTTTTTT
TRBD1,13,TRBV19,TRBJ1-5,few,CARVERGHQPQHF,TGTGCCAGGGTAGAGAGGGGGCATCAGCCCCAGCATTTT
-,16,TRBV9,TRBJ2-5,once,CASSAHRARGLETQYF,TGTGCCAGCAGTGCACACAGGGCCCGAGGATTAGAGACCCAGTACTTC
TRBD1,14,TRBV2,TRBJ1-5,-,CASRGGQGSQPQHF,TGTGCCAGCAGGGGGGGACAGGGGAGTCAGCCCCAGCATTTT
-,13,TRBV7-3,TRBJ2-3,-,CASSRYVADTQYF,TGTGCCAGCAGCCGCTATGTAGCAGATACGCAGTATTTT
-,12,TRBV28,TRBJ1-3,-,CASKGSGNTIYF,TGTGCCAGCAAAGGTTCTGGAAACACCATATATTTT
-,14,TRBV24-1,TRBJ1-2,few,CATSDSGRAYGYTF,TGTGCCACCAGTGACTCCGGTAGGGCTTATGGCTACACCTTC
-,12,TRBV30,TRBJ2-1,-,CAWSALSNEQFF,TGTGCCTGGAGCGCACTGAGCAATGAGCAGTTCTTC
-,14,TRBV7-9,TRBJ2-5,-,CASSPRGAQETQYF,TGTGCCAGCAGCCCCCGAGGGGCCCAAGAGACCCAGTACTTC
-,11,TRBV29-1,TRBJ1-3,-,CSVGTGNTIYF,TGCAGCGTTGGGACTGGAAACACCATATATTTT
TRBD1,14,TRBV4-1,TRBJ2-7,-,CASSQDRQGYEQYF,TGCGCCAGCAGCCAAGACCGACAGGGTTACGAGCAGTACTTC
-,14,TRBV30,TRBJ1-1,-,CAWSTGLMNTEAFF,TGTGCCTGGAGTACGGGTCTTATGAACACTGAAGCTTTCTTT
TRBD2,16,TRBV29-1,TRBJ2-7,-,CSVEDQTAGDPYEQYF,TGCAGCGTTGAAGATCAAACAGCGGGAGACCCCTACGAGCAGTACTTC
-,14,TRBV7-2,TRBJ2-1,-,CASSLQAGGNEQFF,TGTGCCAGCAGCTTACAAGCGGGCGGCAATGAGCAGTTCTTC
-,14,TRBV15,TRBJ2-3,-,CATRSRGSTDTQYF,TGTGCCACCAGATCTAGGGGGAGCACAGATACGCAGTATTTT
-,12,TRBV2,TRBJ1-1,many,CASSGVSTEAFF,TGTGCCAGCAGCGGAGTGAGCACTGAAGCTTTCTTT
TRBD2,16,TRBV7-8,TRBJ2-2,-,CASSSLAGAGTGELFF,TGTGCCAGCAGCTCCCTAGCGGGAGCGGGCACCGGGGAGCTGTTTTTT
-,16,TRBV24-1,TRBJ2-3,-,CATSDPGERGTDTQYF,TGTGCCACCAGTGATCCCGGAGAGAGGGGCACAGATACGCAGTATTTT
-,15,TRBV19,TRBJ2-7,-,CASSIPGQASYEQYF,TGTGCCAGTAGTATACCGGGACAAGCCTCCTACGAGCAGTACTTC
TRBD1,15,TRBV5-1,TRBJ1-5,-,CASSAAGGWNQPQRF,TGCGCCAGCAGCGCAGCAGGGGGCTGGAATCAGCCCCAGCGTTTT
-,16,TRBV27,TRBJ2-7,-,CASSLNPPGQRGEQYF,TGTGCCAGCAGTTTAAACCCCCCGGGGCAGAGAGGCGAGCAGTACTTC
-,13,TRBV2,TRBJ2-1,many,CASSELVHNEQFF,TGTGCCAGCAGCGAACTGGTTCACAATGAGCAGTTCTTC
-,15,TRBV6-5,TRBJ1-4,-,CASSYSGARGEKLFF,TGTGCCAGCAGTTACTCGGGGGCACGAGGGGAAAAACTGTTTTTT
-,13,TRBV12-3/TRBV12-4,TRBJ2-7,-,CASSLIAAYEQYF,TGTGCCAGCAGTTTAATCGCAGCCTACGAGCAGTACTTC
-,15,TRBV12-3/TRBV12-4,TRBJ2-7,-,CASSKTTIQGGEQYF,TGTGCCAGCAGCAAAACTACCATACAGGGCGGCGAGCAGTACTTC
TRBD1,15,TRBV28,TRBJ2-7,few,CASSLWGTGSGEQYF,TGTGCCAGCAGTTTATGGGGGACAGGGTCGGGCGAGCAGTACTTC
-,15,TRBV7-3,TRBJ2-2,-,CASSLRGLDTGELFF,TGTGCCAGCAGCTTACGCGGGTTAGACACCGGGGAGCTGTTTTTT
TRBD1,18,TRBV19,TRBJ1-4,-,CASSIAGTVTATNEKLFF,TGTGCCAGTAGTATCGCCGGGACAGTGACCGCAACTAATGAAAAACTGTTTTTT
TRBD1,15,TRBV2,TRBJ1-6,-,CASRTLRQGNSPHHF,TGTGCCAGCAGGACCTTACGACAGGGGAATTCACCCCACCACTTT
TRBD1,13,TRBV11-2,TRBJ2-7,-,CASSLGDRDEQYF,TGTGCCAGCAGCTTAGGGGACAGGGACGAGCAGTACTTC
TRBD2,12,TRBV30,TRBJ2-5,few,CAWRLAGGPGYF,TGTGCCTGGCGTCTAGCGGGAGGGCCGGGGTACTTC
-,14,TRBV6-5,TRBJ1-2,few,CASSPTGTVYGYTF,TGTGCCAGCAGTCCCACCGGGACGGTCTATGGCTACACCTTC
TRBD2,17,TRBV12-3/TRBV12-4,TRBJ2-1,-,CASSLWAGGGSYNEQFF,TGTGCCAGCAGTTTATGGGCGGGAGGTGGTTCCTACAATGAGCAGTTCTTC
-,14,TRBV12-3/TRBV12-4,TRBJ1-1,-,CASKPRDFTKWAFF,TGTGCCAGCAAGCCTCGGGACTTTACTAAGTGGGCTTTCTTT
TRBD1,17,TRBV24-1,TRBJ2-6,-,CATSAQTGVAGANVLTF,TGTGCTACCAGTGCCCAGACAGGGGTGGCTGGGGCCAACGTCCTGACTTTC
-,15,TRBV7-2,TRBJ1-4,few,CASSLTQALNEKLFF,TGTGCCAGCAGCTTAACACAGGCCTTGAATGAAAAACTGTTTTTT
-,14,TRBV7-2,TRBJ1-5,-,CASSSWGDGQPQHF,TGTGCCAGCAGCTCATGGGGGGACGGTCAGCCCCAGCATTTT
TRBD1,14,TRBV2,TRBJ1-5,few,CASTPGTGSRPQHF,TGTGCCAGCACCCCCGGGACAGGAAGTCGGCCCCAGCATTTT